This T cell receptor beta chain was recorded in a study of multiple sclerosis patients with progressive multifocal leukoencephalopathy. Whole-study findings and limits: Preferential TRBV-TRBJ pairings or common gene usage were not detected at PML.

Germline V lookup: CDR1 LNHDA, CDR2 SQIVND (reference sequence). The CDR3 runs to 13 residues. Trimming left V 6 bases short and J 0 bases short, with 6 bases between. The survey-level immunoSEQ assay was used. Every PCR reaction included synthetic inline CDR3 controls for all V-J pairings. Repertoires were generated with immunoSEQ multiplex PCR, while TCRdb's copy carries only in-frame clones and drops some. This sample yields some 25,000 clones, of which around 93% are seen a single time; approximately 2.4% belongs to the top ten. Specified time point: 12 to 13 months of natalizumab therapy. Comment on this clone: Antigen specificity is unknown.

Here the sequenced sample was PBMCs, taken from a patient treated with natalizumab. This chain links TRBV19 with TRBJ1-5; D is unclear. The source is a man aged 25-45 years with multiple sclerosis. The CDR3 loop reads CASSLGSNQPQHF. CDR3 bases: TGTGCCAGTAGCCTGGGTAGCAATCAGCCCCAGCATTTT.